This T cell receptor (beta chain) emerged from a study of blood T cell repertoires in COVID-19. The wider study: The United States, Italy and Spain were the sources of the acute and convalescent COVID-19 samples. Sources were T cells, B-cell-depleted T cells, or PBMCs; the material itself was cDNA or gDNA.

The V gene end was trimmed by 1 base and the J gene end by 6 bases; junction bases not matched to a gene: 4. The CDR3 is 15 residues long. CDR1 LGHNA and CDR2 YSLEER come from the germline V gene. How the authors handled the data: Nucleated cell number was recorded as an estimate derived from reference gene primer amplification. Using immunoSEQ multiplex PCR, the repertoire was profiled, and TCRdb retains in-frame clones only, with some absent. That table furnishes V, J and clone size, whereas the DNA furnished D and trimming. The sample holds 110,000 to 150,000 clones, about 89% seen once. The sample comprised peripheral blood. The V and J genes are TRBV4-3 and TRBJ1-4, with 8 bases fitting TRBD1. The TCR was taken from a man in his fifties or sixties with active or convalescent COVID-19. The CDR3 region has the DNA TGCGCCAGCAGCCAAGGGGGACAGGATGATGAAAAACTGTTTTTT. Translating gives CASSQGGQDDEKLFF.